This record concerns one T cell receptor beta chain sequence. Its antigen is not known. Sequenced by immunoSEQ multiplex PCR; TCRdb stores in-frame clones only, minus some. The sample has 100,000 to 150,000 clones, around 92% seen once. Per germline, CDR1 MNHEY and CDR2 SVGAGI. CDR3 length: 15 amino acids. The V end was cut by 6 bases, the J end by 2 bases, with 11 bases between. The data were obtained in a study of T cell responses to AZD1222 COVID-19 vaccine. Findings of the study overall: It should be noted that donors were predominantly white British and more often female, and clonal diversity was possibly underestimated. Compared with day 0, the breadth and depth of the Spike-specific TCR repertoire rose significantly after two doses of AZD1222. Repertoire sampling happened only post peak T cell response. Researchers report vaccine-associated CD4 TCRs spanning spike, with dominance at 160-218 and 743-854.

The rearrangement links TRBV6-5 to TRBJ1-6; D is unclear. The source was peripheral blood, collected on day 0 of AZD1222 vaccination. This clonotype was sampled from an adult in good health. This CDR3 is CASRTQTTYNSPLHF. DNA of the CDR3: TGTGCCAGCAGGACACAGACAACCTATAATTCACCCCTCCACTTT.